The 22 T cell receptor beta chains below all came from one sample that was sequenced in a study of shared clonotypes between healthy human individuals. Libraries were prepared by immunoSEQ multiplex PCR; TCRdb keeps only in-frame clonotypes and omits some of them. The sample includes around 1.1 million clones, approximately 78% seen only once; the top ten take more than 0.55%. The sequenced sample was memory CD4+ T cells from PBMCs. The subset is: CD45RA-negative fraction. The receptors were gathered from a man aged 18 to 30 in good health. Some clones in this sample may be carry-over from other donors' samples.

This chain uses TRBV6-1 with TRBJ1-6, with 9 nucleotides matching TRBD1. The V and J ends lost 2 bases and 8 bases, in that order; junction bases with no gene match: 16. This CDR3 comprises 19 residues. Germline V lookup: CDR1 MNHNS, CDR2 SASEGT. CDR3 in DNA: TGTGCCAGCAGTGAAAAGTGGAGGGACAGGGCATTTGCCCATTCACCCCTCCACTTT. As protein: CASSEKWRDRAFAHSPLHF.

The table lists this clone with a few counts. The chain carries TRBV5-1 and TRBJ1-5; D gene unclear. CDR3 length: 14 amino acids. Germline V lookup: CDR1 SGHRS, CDR2 YFSETQ. Trimming took off 1 base at V and 6 bases at J, with 11 bases between the two ends. CDR3 sequence (DNA): TGCGCCAGCAGCTTGAATCCGGGCCCTCAGCCCCAGCATTTT. This translates into CASSLNPGPQPQHF.

The chain carries TRBV7-6 and TRBJ2-4; the D is unclear. The CDR3 runs 14 residues. Germline V CDR1 and CDR2: SGHVS, FNYEAQ. The V and J ends lost 5 bases and 3 bases respectively, with 11 bases between them. CDR3 sequence (DNA): TGTGCCAGCAGCCCCTTGGTAGACAAAAACATTCAGTACTTC. Protein: CASSPLVDKNIQYF.

The chain is built from TRBV4-3 and TRBJ2-7, with 7 bases fitting TRBD2. CDR1 LGHNA and CDR2 YSLEER come from the germline V gene. The CDR3 is made up of 16 amino acids. The V and J ends lost 4 bases and 1 base, in that order; junction bases with no gene match: 10. CDR3 protein: CASSRASSGNSYEQYF. In DNA form, the CDR3 reads TGCGCCAGCAGCCGGGCGTCCAGCGGGAATTCCTACGAGCAGTACTTC.

The CDR3 DNA follows: TGTGCCAGCAGCCCCACCGCCGGCAGGGAAGGAAACACCATATATTTT. It specifies CASSPTAGREGNTIYF. The chain links TRBV5-4 to TRBJ1-3; maybe TRBD1 (5 bases). Between the trimmed V and J ends, which lost 4 bases and 4 bases, there was a span of 18 bases. Germline V gives CDR1 SGHNT, CDR2 YYREEE (reference sequence). There are 16 residues in the CDR3.

The chain has TRBV30 and TRBJ1-2; D remains unclear. V dropped 0 bases and J dropped 4 bases, with 6 bases sitting between them. The CDR3 extends over 12 amino acids. The germline CDR1 and CDR2 sequences are GTSNPN and SVGIG (reference sequence). The CDR3 here is CAWSVFSYGYTF. As DNA, the CDR3 is TGTGCCTGGAGTGTTTTCAGCTATGGCTACACCTTC. The full variable domain, its missing parts supplied by reference TRBV30 and TRBJ1-2, is SQTIHQWPATLVQPVGSPLSLECTVEGTSNPNLYWYRQAAGRGLQLLFYSVGIGQISSEVPQNLSASRPQDRQFILSSKKLLLSDSGFYLCAWSVFSYGYTFGSGTRLTVV.

This chain connects TRBV5-4 to TRBJ1-1; no reliable D call. Germline CDR1 is SGHNT and CDR2 is YYREEE (reference sequence). The length of the CDR3 is 15 residues. The V and J ends lost 4 bases and 5 bases respectively, with 18 bases between them. The CDR3 region is CASSPGPEALTEAFF. The CDR3 DNA is TGTGCCAGCAGCCCGGGCCCGGAGGCACTTACTGAAGCTTTCTTT.

Here the CDR3 reads CASSRVGDRRDYEQYF. In DNA, the CDR3 is TGCGCCAGCAGCCGAGTCGGGGACCGCCGGGATTACGAGCAGTACTTC. The V and J genes are TRBV4-1 and TRBJ2-7; D possibly uses TRBD1 or TRBD2 (5 bases each). The length of the CDR3 is 16 residues. Per germline, CDR1 MGHRA and CDR2 YSYEKL. Deletions cut 4 bases from V and 4 bases from J, with 20 bases between.

The rearrangement joins TRBV5-4 to TRBJ2-2; D is uncertain. The CDR3 spans 13 residues. The V end lost 0 bases, the J end lost 4 bases, and 4 bases lay between the germline ends. Germline V gene data show CDR1 as SGHNT and CDR2 as YYREEE (reference sequence). The CDR3 is CASSLEFTGELFF. The CDR3 DNA sequence: TGTGCCAGCAGCTTGGAATTCACCGGGGAGCTGTTTTTT.

This chain links TRBV6-6 with TRBJ2-7, with D possibly TRBD1 on 6 matching bases. Trimming removed 5 bases at V and 3 bases at J, with 11 bases between. The CDR3 covers 13 residues. Germline V lookup: CDR1 MNHNY, CDR2 SVGAGI (reference sequence). CDR3 in amino acids: CASSPGQYYEQYF. The CDR3 DNA reads TGTGCCAGCAGTCCCGGACAGTACTACGAGCAGTACTTC.

This chain uses TRBV6-1 with TRBJ1-2; D is ambiguous. V was pared by 1 base and J by 0 bases, with 9 bases between. This CDR3 is built from 15 residues. The germline CDR1 and CDR2 sequences are MNHNS and SASEGT. In DNA form, the CDR3 reads TGTGCCAGCAGTGAAGAAGCAGCGACTAACTATGGCTACACCTTC. This gives the protein CASSEEAATNYGYTF.

The J gene is TRBJ2-1, the V gene TRBV7-9; the match to TRBD1 covers 10 bases. The V gene's germline CDR1 is SEHNR and CDR2 FQNEAQ (reference sequence). This CDR3 has 15 amino acids. The V and J ends lost 5 bases and 4 bases, in that order; junction bases with no gene match: 5. The CDR3 nucleotides are TGTGCCAGCAGCCCGGGGACAGGGGCGTACAATGAGCAGTTCTTC. Protein product: CASSPGTGAYNEQFF.

V gene TRBV9 combines with J gene TRBJ2-1; TRBD1 aligns across 7 bases. V was pared by 4 bases and J by 7 bases, with 5 bases of the junction left unmatched. Germline CDR1 SGDLS, CDR2 YYNGEE. The CDR3 sequence is 13 residues long. In DNA, the CDR3 is TGTGCCAGCAGCAAGGGGACAGCGAATGAGCAGTTCTTC. Residues: CASSKGTANEQFF.

The rearrangement uses TRBV6-5 and TRBJ1-1; TRBD1 is a possible D gene (6 bases). This CDR3 contains 13 residues. The V and J ends lost 8 bases and 0 bases respectively, with 10 bases between them. Germline CDR1 and CDR2: MNHEY and SVGAGI. The CDR3 reads CASLDRLNTEAFF. Here the CDR3 DNA reads TGTGCCAGCCTAGACAGGTTGAACACTGAAGCTTTCTTT.

This sequence joins TRBV5-4 and TRBJ2-5, with D perhaps assigned TRBD1 or TRBD2 (6 bases each). The germline V and J ends were trimmed by 6 bases and 2 bases, with 11 bases remaining between them. CDR3 length: 13 residues. Per germline, CDR1 SGHNT and CDR2 YYREEE (reference sequence). CDR3 amino acids: CASKEGGQETQYF. The CDR3 DNA follows: TGTGCCAGCAAAGAGGGGGGACAAGAGACCCAGTACTTC.

This clone was observed a few times. The chain joins TRBV10-3 to TRBJ2-5; 12 nucleotides match TRBD2. The CDR3 totals 13 residues. V lost 10 bases, J lost 3 bases, and 3 bases stayed unmatched. Per germline, CDR1 ENHRY and CDR2 SYGVKD. The CDR3 loop reads CATRTSGEETQYF. In DNA, the CDR3 is TGTGCCACCAGGACTAGCGGGGAAGAGACCCAGTACTTC.

The rearrangement joins TRBV27 to TRBJ2-7; no reliable D call. Looked up from germline, CDR1 is MNHEY and CDR2 is SMNVEV (reference sequence). The CDR3 length is 13 residues. The V gene lost 5 bases and the J gene lost 0 bases, with 8 bases spanning the gap. DNA of the CDR3: TGTGCCAGCAGTCCGAGGCTCTCCTACGAGCAGTACTTC. This gives the protein CASSPRLSYEQYF.

In its sample, this clone was seen a few times. The chain links TRBV10-1 to TRBJ1-5, with unresolved D. V was pared by 2 bases and J by 5 bases, with 4 bases between. This CDR3 contains 12 residues. Germline V lookup: CDR1 WNHNN, CDR2 SYGVQD (reference sequence). Written as DNA, the CDR3 is TGCGCCAGCAGTGAGCCGTATCAGCCCCAGCATTTT. It yields the protein CASSEPYQPQHF.

The gene calls are TRBV5-1 and TRBJ2-3; no clear D. This CDR3 is 13 amino acids long. Germline V gene lookup returns CDR1 SGHRS and CDR2 YFSETQ. The V and J ends lost 6 bases and 0 bases respectively, with 8 bases between them. The CDR3 DNA follows: TGCGCCAGCACTGTGGGGAGCACAGATACGCAGTATTTT. As protein: CASTVGSTDTQYF.

This clone is a singleton in its sample. V and J are TRBV11-2 and TRBJ1-2; no clear D. V shed 1 base and J shed 5 bases, with 14 bases lying between them. There are 15 residues in the CDR3. Germline V gene data show CDR1 as SGHAT and CDR2 as FQNNGV. The CDR3 DNA sequence: TGTGCCAGCAGCTTAGGGTTATCTCTGGGGTATGGCTACACCTTC. Protein product: CASSLGLSLGYGYTF.

CDR3 residues: CASSTSGGELFF. CDR3 coding DNA: TGTGCCAGCAGCACTAGCGGCGGGGAGCTGTTTTTT. The chain recombines TRBV2 with TRBJ2-2, with 8 nucleotides matching TRBD2. The junction had 1 base not matched to a gene; V was cut back by 6 bases and J by 7 bases. Germline CDR1 SNHLY, CDR2 FYNNEI. This CDR3 region has 12 residues.

The chain combines TRBV30 with TRBJ2-1; TRBD1 or TRBD2 may be the D gene (5 bases each). V was pared by 1 base and J by 12 bases, with 19 bases between. Germline V gene data show CDR1 as GTSNPN and CDR2 as SVGIG (reference sequence). The CDR3 covers 14 residues. DNA for the CDR3: TGTGCCTGGAGTGCCGAGGCCTTCCGGGACGTGCAGTTCTTC. It specifies CAWSAEAFRDVQFF.